Listed here is a single T cell receptor (beta chain). This entry is derived from a study of blood T cell repertoires in COVID-19. Study at large: The samples span acute and convalescent COVID-19 from the United States, Italy and Spain. Sources were T cells, B-cell-depleted T cells, or PBMCs; the material itself was cDNA or gDNA.

CDR1 is SNHLY and CDR2 is FYNNEI in the germline V gene. V was cut by 3 bases and J by 4 bases, with 9 bases left in between. This CDR3 has 13 amino acids. Study processing details: Scientists estimated how many nucleated cells there were by amplifying reference gene primers. Profiling relied on immunoSEQ multiplex PCR, and the TCRdb table lists in-frame clones only, not all of them. The V and J calls and the clone size are those of that table, but D and trimming were determined from the DNA. This table holds about 180,000 clones, 70% to 90% found once. The material sequenced was peripheral blood. The rearrangement uses TRBV2 and TRBJ1-2; D gene ambiguous. The sequence was collected from a man in his fifties or sixties with acute or convalescent COVID-19. In DNA form, the CDR3 reads TGTGCCAGCAGTGATGGCAGATTCTATGGCTACACCTTC. This encodes CASSDGRFYGYTF.